Detailed here is one TCR beta chain. What it binds is unknown. PCR involved 60 Vbeta and 13 Jbeta primers. The method was immunoSEQ multiplex PCR; TCRdb's version includes in-frame clones alone and lacks a portion of them. The ten most abundant clones cover about 0.76% of a sample with approximately 75,000 clones. The data originate from a study of cytomegalovirus exposure and HLA in healthy donors. At the level of the study: Unique TCR beta sequences numbering over 100 million came from around 180 million T cells in an earlier analysis. Broader study findings: What a later analysis showed was that several of the most significant clusters appeared linked to common viral pathogens. The study recorded 164 TCR beta chains that were cytomegalovirus-associated.

This CDR3 contains 12 residues. Germline CDR1 reads SGHRS; CDR2 reads YFSETQ. Germline trimming cut 3 bases from V and 6 bases from J; bases unmatched to any gene: 3. When sampled, the donors appeared nominally healthy, though they likely had unrecorded immune exposures. The specimen sequenced was PBMCs. V and J are TRBV5-1 and TRBJ2-7; 7 positions match TRBD1. The sequence came from a boy between 5 and 17 years old in good health and CMV-seronegative. CDR3 coding DNA: TGCGCCAGCAGCTCGGGACAGTCCGAGCAGTACTTC. Translating gives CASSSGQSEQYF.